Following are 17 T cell receptor beta chains from one sample sequenced in a study of cytomegalovirus exposure and HLA in healthy donors (dated by TCRdb to about 2017). Libraries were built with the immunoSEQ multiplex PCR assay. The multiplex PCR relied on a mix of 60 forward primers for TCR Vbeta segments and 13 reverse primers for TCR Jbeta segments. Entries here come from immuneACCESS through TCRdb and include only in-frame sequences with V and J called. Some clones fail to appear in such tables; in the studies checked, an unresolved V gene covers under half of the shortfall, and the cause of the remainder is unknown. This sample holds some 150,000 clones; about 64% were observed only once. The ten top clones hold around 7.1% of the sample. The sequenced material came from PBMCs. The receptors come from a woman in her sixties in good health and CMV-seropositive.

The rearrangement uses TRBV9 and TRBJ1-4, with no clear D. The CDR3 runs 15 residues. Trimming removed 0 bases from V and 3 bases from J, with 9 bases in between. CDR1 is SGDLS, CDR2 YYNGEE, per germline. CDR3 coding DNA: TGTGCCAGCAGCGTAGAGTCGGTGGCTAATGAAAAACTGTTTTTT. It translates to CASSVESVANEKLFF. The full variable domain, with the rest looked up from reference TRBV9 and TRBJ1-4, is DSGVTQTPKHLITATGQRVTLRCSPRSGDLSVYWYQQSLDQGLQFLIQYYNGEERAKGNILERFSAQQFPDLHSELNLSSLELGDSALYFCASSVESVANEKLFFGSGTQLSVL.

This rearrangement joins TRBV6-1 to TRBJ2-1; D call uncertain. Germline loops: CDR1 MNHNS, CDR2 SASEGT. This CDR3 has 10 amino acids. V lost 7 bases and J 6 bases, leaving 4 bases between the germline ends. The CDR3 sequence is CASNSNEQFF. CDR3 DNA: TGTGCCAGCAATAGCAATGAGCAGTTCTTC.

This clone was found a few times. The chain uses TRBV5-6 and TRBJ2-5; TRBD1 aligns across 12 bases. The V gene's germline CDR1 is SGHDT and CDR2 YYEEEE. The CDR3 spans 18 residues. The V gene end was trimmed by 4 bases and the J gene end by 5 bases; junction bases not matched to a gene: 15. The CDR3 nucleotides read TGTGCCAGCAGCGGGGACAGGGGGCATGATGGGGACTGGGAGACCCAGTACTTC. Translated, it gives CASSGDRGHDGDWETQYF.

V usage is TRBV5-5 and J usage is TRBJ2-6; TRBD1 might be the D (7 bases). V lost 4 bases and J 0 bases, leaving 17 bases between the germline ends. The CDR3 has 18 amino acids. Germline V gene data show CDR1 as SGHKS and CDR2 as YYEKEE (reference sequence). CDR3 loop: CASSPGAGGNSGANVLTF. The CDR3 coding sequence is TGTGCCAGCAGCCCCGGGGCAGGGGGGAACTCTGGGGCCAACGTCCTGACTTTC.

The chain links TRBV7-9 to TRBJ1-1, with 10 bases matching TRBD1. V trimming: 1 base; J trimming: 4 bases; junction bases outside the gene matches: 3. Germline values: CDR1 SEHNR, CDR2 FQNEAQ (reference sequence). This CDR3 is built from 15 residues. Here the CDR3 reads CASSLGTGGGTEAFF. CDR3 nucleotide sequence: TGTGCCAGCAGCTTAGGGACAGGGGGAGGCACTGAAGCTTTCTTT.

The genes are TRBV28 and TRBJ1-5, with D possibly matching TRBD1 (5 bases). The CDR3 sequence is 15 residues long. With 5 bases removed from V and 2 bases from J, the gap between germline ends came to 13 bases. CDR1 MDHEN and CDR2 SYDVKM come from the germline V gene. The CDR3 nucleotides are TGTGCCAGCAGTGATGCGGGGCGCGGCAATCAGCCCCAGCATTTT. It encodes CASSDAGRGNQPQHF.

The rearrangement links TRBV2 to TRBJ2-2; 8 bases map to TRBD1. This CDR3 spans 16 amino acids. With 2 bases clipped from V and 8 bases from J, the junction kept 10 bases outside the gene matches. In germline, CDR1 is SNHLY, CDR2 FYNNEI. The CDR3 here is CASSEMGQASGGELFF. The CDR3 DNA is TGTGCCAGCAGTGAAATGGGACAGGCCTCTGGAGGGGAGCTGTTTTTT.

The chain links TRBV25-1 to TRBJ2-5, with TRBD2 matching over 14 bases. V was pared by 4 bases and J by 5 bases, with 3 bases of the junction left unmatched. CDR1 and CDR2 from the germline V gene are MGHDK and SYGVNS. The CDR3 has 15 amino acids. The CDR3 region is CASSGRLAGGETQYF. The CDR3 region has the DNA TGTGCCAGCAGTGGGAGACTAGCGGGAGGGGAGACCCAGTACTTC. Using reference TRBV25-1 and TRBJ2-5 for the parts outside the CDR3, the full variable domain is EADIYQTPRYLVIGTGKKITLECSQTMGHDKMYWYQQDPGMELHLIHYSYGVNSTEKGDLSSESTVSRIRTEHFPLTLESARPSHTSQYLCASSGRLAGGETQYFGPGTRLLVL.

J is TRBJ2-3 and V is TRBV9, with D perhaps matching TRBD2 (6 bases). Germline CDR1 and CDR2: SGDLS and YYNGEE. The CDR3 length is 15 residues. The V end was cut by 0 bases, the J end by 0 bases, with 8 bases between. The DNA for the CDR3 is TGTGCCAGCAGCGTAGAGGCGGGGAGCACAGATACGCAGTATTTT. It yields the protein CASSVEAGSTDTQYF.

Turning to this clone: Within the sample, other DNA sequences also encode this same CDR3. V is TRBV28 and J is TRBJ2-1; the match to TRBD2 covers 14 bases. The J segment lost 6 bases and the V segment lost 6 bases, leaving 4 bases of the junction unmatched. This CDR3 spans 15 amino acids. Germline V gene lookup returns CDR1 MDHEN and CDR2 SYDVKM. CDR3 sequence (DNA): TGTGCCAGCAGCAGACTAGCGGGAGGGGTCAATGAGCAGTTCTTC. It encodes CASSRLAGGVNEQFF.

This chain joins TRBV4-2 and TRBJ2-3, with 16 bases that match TRBD2. V gave up 0 bases and J gave up 3 bases; unmatched junction bases: 9. The CDR3 spans 20 residues. Per the germline V gene, CDR1 is LGHNA and CDR2 is YNFKEQ. In nucleotides, the CDR3 is TGTGCCAGCAGCCAAGAAGTTGGGACTAGCGGGAGGGTCGTGACAGATACGCAGTATTTT. The encoded protein is CASSQEVGTSGRVVTDTQYF.

The chain uses TRBV2 and TRBJ2-5; tentatively, D is TRBD1 (7 bases). From germline, CDR1 is SNHLY and CDR2 FYNNEI. The CDR3 is made up of 13 amino acids. V was pared by 4 bases and J by 7 bases, with 13 bases between. CDR3 amino acids: CASSGQGGVTQYF. DNA for the CDR3: TGTGCCAGCAGTGGGCAGGGGGGAGTGACCCAGTACTTC.

This chain uses TRBV2 with TRBJ2-1; 7 nucleotides agree with TRBD2. Germline V CDR1 and CDR2: SNHLY, FYNNEI. The J segment lost 0 bases and the V segment lost 5 bases, leaving 1 base of the junction unmatched. The length of the CDR3 is 14 residues. CDR3 nucleotide sequence: TGTGCCAGCAGTACTAGCGTCTCCTACAATGAGCAGTTCTTC. Amino acids: CASSTSVSYNEQFF.

The chain has TRBV27 and TRBJ1-3; tentatively, D is TRBD1 (6 bases). CDR1 is MNHEY and CDR2 is SMNVEV in the germline V gene (reference sequence). The CDR3 consists of 18 residues. The V end lost 6 bases, the J end lost 2 bases, and 23 bases lay between the germline ends. Here the CDR3 reads CASSPTARGGSTGNTIYF. Written as DNA, the CDR3 is TGTGCCAGCAGCCCTACCGCTAGGGGGGGTAGCACTGGAAACACCATATATTTT.

This chain uses TRBV5-1 with TRBJ2-7; the match to TRBD1 covers 8 bases. Germline lookup yields CDR1 SGHRS and CDR2 YFSETQ. V lost 4 bases, J lost 2 bases, and 5 bases stayed unmatched. The CDR3 consists of 14 residues. CDR3 in DNA: TGCGCCAGCAGCCCTCGGACAGGGACCTACGAGCAGTACTTC. It specifies CASSPRTGTYEQYF. Looking up the rest from reference TRBV5-1 and TRBJ2-7 gives the full variable domain: KAGVTQTPRYLIKTRGQQVTLSCSPISGHRSVSWYQQTPGQGLQFLFEYFSETQRNKGNFPGRFSGRQFSNSRSEMNVSTLELGDSALYLCASSPRTGTYEQYFGPGTRLTVT.

The chain links TRBV5-1 to TRBJ2-5; no reliable D call. Germline CDR1 reads SGHRS; CDR2 reads YFSETQ. Trimming left V 5 bases short and J 0 bases short, with 11 bases between. The CDR3 runs to 14 residues. CDR3 DNA sequence: TGCGCCAGCAGTCCCGATGGGCACCAAGAGACCCAGTACTTC. It is translated as CASSPDGHQETQYF.

The chain is built from TRBV7-2 and TRBJ2-1; D is possibly TRBD1 (5 bases). The germline gives CDR1 SGHTA, CDR2 FQGNSA. V was pared by 4 bases and J by 6 bases, with 10 bases between. This CDR3 has 13 residues. The CDR3 reads CASSSRVGNEQFF. The CDR3 nucleotides are TGTGCCAGCAGCTCCAGGGTCGGCAATGAGCAGTTCTTC.